The clone carrying this TCR beta chain was detected a few times. The antigen is undetermined. The sample belongs to a study of T-cell reconstitution after alpha-beta-depleted transplantation in children. CDR1 DFQATT and CDR2 SNEGSKA come from the germline V gene (reference sequence). The CDR3 totals 18 residues. V was cut by 0 bases and J by 4 bases, with 21 bases left in between. The TCRbeta library was prepared with unique molecular identifiers. One entry per CDR3 protein results from TCRdb running MiXCR on the PCR reads. The sample has approximately 800,000 distinct CDR3 sequences; around 15% are singletons. Study results and limitations: Recipient T cells and thymic progenitors that survived were the source of the high TCRbeta diversity seen at day 60 in some patients. T-cell numbers and diversity, one year after transplant, stemmed largely from T cells that were newly produced. It was reported that alpha-beta T cells came from several hundred expanded graft clones (about two months after transplant).

The rearrangement links TRBV20-1 to TRBJ2-2, with D unclear. The source was PBMCs, mostly from graft donor cells, collected 360 days after TCRalphabeta/CD19-depleted stem cell transplant. This receptor was obtained from a male patient younger than 18 who had a stem cell transplant for acute lymphoblastic leukemia, so the T cells may come from the graft donor. This CDR3 reads CSARDLRSSAPGTGELFF. Here the CDR3 DNA reads TGCAGTGCTAGAGATTTAAGGTCAAGCGCCCCGGGCACCGGGGAGCTGTTTTTT.